Each of the 32 T cell receptor beta chains below was sequenced from the same sample in a study of beta chain features in type 1 diabetes. The sequenced template was cDNA made from the entire isolated RNA. TCRdb's copy holds only in-frame clones and misses some; the assay was immunoSEQ multiplex PCR. The repertoire holds 200,000 to 250,000 clones, with 25% to 35% as singletons. The sample taken for sequencing was central memory CD4+ T cells from blood. The receptors stem from a man aged 25 to 40 in good health.

In its sample, this clone was seen a few times. The gene calls are TRBV11-2 and TRBJ2-1; D remains ambiguous. The germline V gene encodes CDR1 SGHAT and CDR2 FQNNGV. The CDR3 extends over 13 amino acids. V shed 2 bases and J shed 3 bases, with 5 bases lying between them. The CDR3 here is CASSLSNYNEQFF. As DNA, the CDR3 is TGTGCCAGCAGCTTATCTAACTACAATGAGCAGTTCTTC.

This clone was observed a few times. The CDR3 region is CASSQGGSLWNEQFF. The CDR3 DNA reads TGCGCCAGCAGCCAGGGGGGGTCTCTCTGGAATGAGCAGTTCTTC. The chain links TRBV4-3 to TRBJ2-1, with TRBD2 matching 7 bases. This CDR3 is 15 amino acids long. V lost 3 bases and J lost 7; bases outside the gene matches: 9. CDR1 is LGHNA, CDR2 YSLEER, per germline.

The chain uses TRBV30 and TRBJ1-5; TRBD1 aligns across 7 bases. Trimming removed 1 base from V and 4 bases from J; junction bases left unmatched: 1. From germline, CDR1 is GTSNPN and CDR2 SVGIG (reference sequence). The CDR3 consists of 13 residues. CDR3 DNA sequence: TGTGCCTGGAGTGAACAGGGGAATCAGCCCCAGCATTTT. It is translated as CAWSEQGNQPQHF. The variable domain in full, with the rest retrieved from reference TRBV30 and TRBJ1-5, is SQTIHQWPATLVQPVGSPLSLECTVEGTSNPNLYWYRQAAGRGLQLLFYSVGIGQISSEVPQNLSASRPQDRQFILSSKKLLLSDSGFYLCAWSEQGNQPQHFGDGTRLSIL.

As for this clone: Other DNA sequences in the same sample also yield this CDR3. J is TRBJ2-7 and V is TRBV13, with D possibly called TRBD1 or TRBD2 (5 bases each). CDR3 size: 16 residues. Trimming took 3 bases from V and 2 from J, leaving 17 bases between them. Germline CDR1 and CDR2: PRHDT and FYEKMQ (reference sequence). The CDR3 region is CASSFSPGTGTYEQYF. The DNA for the CDR3 is TGTGCCAGCAGCTTTAGTCCCGGGACCGGGACCTACGAGCAGTACTTC.

This clone was counted ten times or more. This sequence joins TRBV5-6 and TRBJ2-4; 10 positions match TRBD2. J lost 3 bases, V lost 6 bases, and 15 bases had no gene match. The V gene's germline CDR1 is SGHDT and CDR2 YYEEEE. The CDR3 totals 18 residues. The DNA of the CDR3 is TGTGCCAGCACTCGAGAAGCGGGAGGGTTTAAGGGCAAAAACATTCAGTACTTC. Translating it yields CASTREAGGFKGKNIQYF.

This chain connects TRBV30 to TRBJ1-2, with D perhaps matching TRBD1 (6 bases). V was clipped by 4 bases and J by 4 bases, with 10 bases between them. Germline loops: CDR1 GTSNPN, CDR2 SVGIG (reference sequence). This CDR3 has 12 residues. Here the CDR3 DNA reads TGTGCCTGGACCGGGGGCTTCTATGGCTACACCTTC. Amino acid sequence: CAWTGGFYGYTF.

This clone has just a few counts. The chain employs TRBV6-6 and TRBJ2-1; D uncertain. The CDR3 consists of 13 residues. V was pared by 6 bases and J by 3 bases, with 9 bases between. CDR1 MNHNY and CDR2 SVGAGI come from the germline V gene (reference sequence). The CDR3 DNA reads TGTGCCAGCAGCTCCGAAAGCTACAATGAGCAGTTCTTC. It translates to CASSSESYNEQFF.

This clone was seen a handful of times. The rearrangement joins TRBV30 to TRBJ2-3; 8 nucleotides agree with TRBD2. CDR1 and CDR2 from the germline V gene are GTSNPN and SVGIG (reference sequence). J gave up 3 bases and V 5 bases, and 4 bases lay outside the gene matches. The CDR3 has 13 residues. The CDR3, as DNA: TGTGCCTGGGGCAGCGGGAGAACAGATACGCAGTATTTT. Translating gives CAWGSGRTDTQYF.

This clone showed up just a few times. The sample has other DNA sequences that encode this CDR3 too. CDR3 residues: CASSVGAETQYF. CDR3 in DNA: TGTGCCAGCAGTGTGGGGGCGGAGACCCAGTACTTC. The chain uses TRBV2 and TRBJ2-5; a weak D match, TRBD1 (6 bases). The CDR3 runs to 12 residues. V was pared by 4 bases and J by 5 bases, with 8 bases between. The V gene's germline CDR1 is SNHLY and CDR2 FYNNEI.

This clone was found once. This sequence joins TRBV7-2 and TRBJ1-5; D not resolved. Per the germline V gene, CDR1 is SGHTA and CDR2 is FQGNSA. With 2 bases removed from V and 7 bases from J, the gap between germline ends came to 6 bases. The CDR3 totals 12 residues. CDR3 coding DNA: TGTGCCAGCAGCTTAATGGGCCAGCCCCAGCATTTT. Translation: CASSLMGQPQHF. Full variable domain (rest looked up from reference TRBV7-2 and TRBJ1-5): GAGVSQSPSNKVTEKGKDVELRCDPISGHTALYWYRQSLGQGLEFLIYFQGNSAPDKSGLPSDRFSAERTGGSVSTLTIQRTQQEDSAVYLCASSLMGQPQHFGDGTRLSIL.

This clone was seen a handful of times. This chain joins TRBV6-4 and TRBJ2-3, with D maybe TRBD1 (5 bases). This CDR3 has 16 residues. Germline loops: CDR1 MRHNA, CDR2 SNTAGT. The ends were cut back, 2 bases at V and 2 bases at J, with 14 bases in the middle. The CDR3 DNA sequence: TGTGCCAGCAGTGACCGCCAGGGCGTAGACACAGATACGCAGTATTTT. This sequence encodes CASSDRQGVDTDTQYF.

This rearrangement joins TRBV4-2 to TRBJ1-6; D is ambiguous. Trimming left V 0 bases short and J 7 bases short, with 16 bases between. The CDR3 runs to 17 residues. CDR1 and CDR2 (germline): LGHNA, YNFKEQ. This chain's CDR3 is CASSQDLTSAVNSPLHF. The CDR3 DNA reads TGTGCCAGCAGCCAAGATCTGACATCGGCGGTAAATTCACCCCTCCACTTT.

This chain uses TRBV2 with TRBJ2-2, with D maybe TRBD1 (6 bases). This CDR3 spans 15 amino acids. Looked up from germline, CDR1 is SNHLY and CDR2 is FYNNEI. Trimming stripped 6 bases from V and 1 base from J, with 12 bases between. CDR3 coding DNA: TGTGCCAGCAGGGCCGGGACAATGAACACCGGGGAGCTGTTTTTT. Translating gives CASRAGTMNTGELFF.

This clone appeared a few times. V is TRBV9 and J is TRBJ2-7; no clear D gene. V lost 4 bases to trimming and J lost 3 bases, with 17 bases between them. The CDR3 loop spans 15 amino acids. The V gene's germline CDR1 is SGDLS and CDR2 YYNGEE. The CDR3: CASSPGLRRDYEQYF. The DNA for the CDR3 is TGTGCCAGCAGCCCTGGGCTGCGTAGGGACTACGAGCAGTACTTC.

V usage is TRBV4-1 and J usage is TRBJ2-7, with D possibly matching TRBD2 (6 bases). Trimming took off 1 base at V and 2 bases at J, with 6 bases between the two ends. Germline CDR1 reads MGHRA; CDR2 reads YSYEKL. The CDR3 consists of 13 residues. The CDR3 region is CASSQVAAYEQYF. The CDR3 region has the DNA TGCGCCAGCAGCCAAGTAGCGGCCTACGAGCAGTACTTC.

This clone was observed a few times. The V gene is TRBV5-4, the J gene TRBJ2-5; no reliable D call. Between the trimmed V and J ends, which lost 1 base and 1 base, there was a span of 5 bases. Germline assignment: CDR1 SGHNT and CDR2 YYREEE (reference sequence). This CDR3 has 13 amino acids. CDR3 bases: TGTGCCAGCAGCTTGCCTCTCCAAGAGACCCAGTACTTC. This codes for CASSLPLQETQYF.

The chain recombines TRBV20-1 with TRBJ2-7; D possibly corresponds to TRBD1 (5 bases). The CDR3 sequence is 11 residues long. CDR1 DFQATT and CDR2 SNEGSKA come from the germline V gene (reference sequence). Trimming stripped 0 bases from V and 7 bases from J, with 7 bases between. CDR3: CSARENREQYF. The CDR3 DNA reads TGCAGTGCTAGAGAGAACAGGGAGCAGTACTTC.

The chain is built from TRBV5-1 and TRBJ2-7, with D possibly being TRBD1 (5 bases). Deletions cut 4 bases from V and 3 bases from J, with 14 bases between. The CDR3 runs to 14 residues. CDR1 is SGHRS and CDR2 is YFSETQ in the germline V gene. The CDR3 DNA follows: TGCGCCAGCAGCCATGGAAGCCAGGGCTACGAGCAGTACTTC. Translating it yields CASSHGSQGYEQYF.

This clone turned up a few times. The chain recombines TRBV29-1 with TRBJ2-2; no reliable D call. Deletions cut 4 bases from V and 7 bases from J, with 13 bases between. The CDR3 consists of 13 residues. Per germline, CDR1 SQVTM and CDR2 ANQGSEA. CDR3 sequence reads: CSVALSSGGELFF. The DNA for the CDR3 is TGCAGCGTTGCTCTAAGTTCAGGCGGGGAGCTGTTTTTT.

The rearrangement joins TRBV18 to TRBJ2-7; D may be TRBD1 or TRBD2 (5 bases each). The CDR3 extends over 15 amino acids. The ends were cut back, 4 bases at V and 0 bases at J, with 13 bases in the middle. The germline V gene has CDR1 KGHSH and CDR2 LQKENI. Written as DNA, the CDR3 is TGTGCCAGCTCACGGGGGACGGAGCCCTCCTACGAGCAGTACTTC. Amino acids: CASSRGTEPSYEQYF. The variable domain in full, completed from reference TRBV18 and TRBJ2-7, reads NAGVMQNPRHLVRRRGQEARLRCSPMKGHSHVYWYRQLPEEGLKFMVYLQKENIIDESGMPKERFSAEFPKEGPSILRIQQVVRGDSAAYFCASSRGTEPSYEQYFGPGTRLTVT.

This chain links TRBV4-2 with TRBJ2-7, with 8 bases aligning to TRBD1. The CDR3 has 14 amino acids. Germline assignment: CDR1 LGHNA and CDR2 YNFKEQ. Trimming took 4 bases from V and 3 from J; bases not matched to a gene: 5. The CDR3 DNA reads as TGTGCCAGCAGCCCTTGGACAGGGAACTACGAGCAGTACTTC. Translating gives CASSPWTGNYEQYF.

The CDR3 bases are TGTGCCAGCAGTTCCGATAGCGGGGGGCCCTCCGAGCAGTACTTC. Its protein is CASSSDSGGPSEQYF. The V call is TRBV6-5, the J call TRBJ2-7, with TRBD2 matching 10 bases. The CDR3 extends over 15 amino acids. V lost 4 bases and J lost 6; bases outside the gene matches: 9. Germline CDR1 and CDR2: MNHEY and SVGAGI.

This clone was seen a handful of times. The gene calls are TRBV7-2 and TRBJ1-6, with 7 positions matching TRBD1. This CDR3 has 15 amino acids. With V trimmed by 1 base and J by 7 bases, 4 bases remained unmatched. CDR1 SGHTA and CDR2 FQGNSA come from the germline V gene. The CDR3 reads CASSLDRGGNSPLHF. CDR3 DNA: TGTGCCAGCAGCTTAGACAGGGGAGGCAATTCACCCCTCCACTTT.

The V and J genes are TRBV18 and TRBJ2-3; the D is unclear. The CDR3 is 13 amino acids. Between the trimmed V and J ends, which lost 5 bases and 2 bases, there was a span of 8 bases. Germline values: CDR1 KGHSH, CDR2 LQKENI. The CDR3 protein is CASSTALTDTQYF. The CDR3, as DNA: TGTGCCAGCTCAACAGCCCTCACAGATACGCAGTATTTT.

This chain joins TRBV10-1 and TRBJ2-1; 9 nucleotides line up with TRBD2. Per germline, CDR1 WNHNN and CDR2 SYGVQD (reference sequence). The CDR3 length is 16 residues. With V trimmed by 2 bases and J by 3 bases, 5 bases remained unmatched. CDR3 DNA sequence: TGCGCCAGCAGTGAGCGGACTAGCGATGACTACAATGAGCAGTTCTTC. It translates to CASSERTSDDYNEQFF.

This chain connects TRBV30 to TRBJ1-2; the D gene is possibly TRBD1 (5 bases). Trimming pared 5 bases from V and 7 bases from J, leaving 17 bases between. The CDR3 extends over 13 amino acids. CDR1 is GTSNPN and CDR2 is SVGIG in the germline V gene (reference sequence). CDR3 region: CAWDPGTTIGYTF. The CDR3 DNA reads as TGTGCCTGGGACCCAGGGACGACTATTGGCTACACCTTC.

This clone was counted at least ten times. The chain carries TRBV27 and TRBJ2-3; D call uncertain. This CDR3 contains 14 residues. V lost 6 bases, J lost 2 bases, and 12 bases lay in between. Germline V gene data show CDR1 as MNHEY and CDR2 as SMNVEV (reference sequence). The chain's CDR3 is CASSPSRSTDTQYF. CDR3 sequence (DNA): TGTGCCAGCAGCCCCTCCAGGTCCACAGATACGCAGTATTTT.

The J gene is TRBJ2-1, the V gene TRBV25-1; TRBD2 agrees at 9 bases. Unmatched junction bases numbered 6, after V lost 3 bases and J lost 3 bases. The CDR3 covers 16 residues. The germline V gene has CDR1 MGHDK and CDR2 SYGVNS. The CDR3 loop is CASSDPGLALYNEQFF. CDR3 in DNA: TGTGCCAGCAGTGACCCAGGACTAGCGCTCTACAATGAGCAGTTCTTC.

The genes are TRBV9 and TRBJ1-3, with 8 bases aligning to TRBD1. The length of the CDR3 is 19 residues. Trimming cost V 4 bases and J 0 bases; bases outside gene matches: 15. Germline assignment: CDR1 SGDLS and CDR2 YYNGEE. The CDR3 nucleotides read TGTGCCAGCAGCTCCACCGTCGGGACAGGCGGACGCTCTGGAAACACCATATATTTT. Translated, it gives CASSSTVGTGGRSGNTIYF.

The chain employs TRBV2 and TRBJ2-7; D ambiguous. This CDR3 has 10 amino acids. Germline assignment: CDR1 SNHLY and CDR2 FYNNEI. V was trimmed by 4 bases and J by 4 bases, leaving 2 bases between them. The DNA for the CDR3 is TGTGCCAGCAGTGCATACGAGCAGTACTTC. Translation gives CASSAYEQYF.

This clone showed up just a few times. The V gene is TRBV13, the J gene TRBJ1-6; D is perhaps TRBD1 (5 bases). The germline gives CDR1 PRHDT, CDR2 FYEKMQ (reference sequence). Trimming removed 6 bases at V and 7 bases at J, with 10 bases between. The CDR3 extends over 13 amino acids. This CDR3 reads CASRRGSNSPLHF. The CDR3 DNA is TGTGCCAGCAGGCGGGGGAGCAATTCACCCCTCCACTTT.

The chain is built from TRBV19 and TRBJ2-7; no definite D call. V shed 0 bases and J shed 0 bases, with 9 bases lying between them. CDR3 length: 15 amino acids. CDR1 and CDR2 from the germline V gene are LNHDA and SQIVND (reference sequence). The CDR3 region has the DNA TGTGCCAGTAGTATAGAGCACAGAAGCTCCTACGAGCAGTACTTC. Translation: CASSIEHRSSYEQYF.